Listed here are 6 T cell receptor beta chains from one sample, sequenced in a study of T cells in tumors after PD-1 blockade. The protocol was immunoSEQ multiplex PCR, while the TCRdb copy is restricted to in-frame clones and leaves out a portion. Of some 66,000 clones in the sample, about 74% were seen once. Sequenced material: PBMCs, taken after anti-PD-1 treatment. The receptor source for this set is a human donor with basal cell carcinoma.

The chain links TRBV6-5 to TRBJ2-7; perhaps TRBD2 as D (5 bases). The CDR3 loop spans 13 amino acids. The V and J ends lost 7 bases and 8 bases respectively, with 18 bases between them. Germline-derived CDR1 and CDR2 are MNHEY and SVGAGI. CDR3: CASTDYQTFKQYF. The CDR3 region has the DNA TGTGCCAGCACCGACTACCAGACGTTCAAGCAGTACTTC.

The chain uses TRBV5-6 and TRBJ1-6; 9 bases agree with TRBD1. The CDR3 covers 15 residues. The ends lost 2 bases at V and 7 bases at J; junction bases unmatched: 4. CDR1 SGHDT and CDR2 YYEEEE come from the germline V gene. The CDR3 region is CASSFGTGINSPLHF. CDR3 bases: TGTGCCAGCAGCTTTGGGACAGGGATAAATTCACCCCTCCACTTT.

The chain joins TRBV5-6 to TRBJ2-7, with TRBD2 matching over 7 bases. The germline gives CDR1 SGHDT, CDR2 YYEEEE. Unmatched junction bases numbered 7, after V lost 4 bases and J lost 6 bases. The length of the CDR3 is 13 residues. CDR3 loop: CASSPWRGSEQYF. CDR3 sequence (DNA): TGTGCCAGCAGCCCCTGGCGGGGGAGCGAGCAGTACTTC.

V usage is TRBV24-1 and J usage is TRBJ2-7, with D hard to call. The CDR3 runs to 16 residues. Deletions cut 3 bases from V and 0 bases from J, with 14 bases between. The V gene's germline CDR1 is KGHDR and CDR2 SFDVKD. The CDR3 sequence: CATSDRRDGGSYEQYF. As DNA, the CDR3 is TGTGCCACCAGTGATCGTAGGGATGGCGGCTCCTACGAGCAGTACTTC.

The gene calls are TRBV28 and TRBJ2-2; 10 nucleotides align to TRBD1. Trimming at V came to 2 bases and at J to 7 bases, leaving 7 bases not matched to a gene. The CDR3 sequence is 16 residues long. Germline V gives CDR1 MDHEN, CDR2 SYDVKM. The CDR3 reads CASSLGGTGVVGELFF. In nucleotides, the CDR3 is TGTGCCAGCAGTTTAGGCGGGACAGGGGTTGTCGGGGAGCTGTTTTTT.

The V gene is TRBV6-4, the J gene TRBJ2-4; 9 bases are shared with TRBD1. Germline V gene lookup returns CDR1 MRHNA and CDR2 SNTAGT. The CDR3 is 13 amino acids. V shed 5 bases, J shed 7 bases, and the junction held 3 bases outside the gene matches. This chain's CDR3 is CASSKDRGNIQYF. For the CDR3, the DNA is TGTGCCAGCAGTAAAGACAGGGGGAACATTCAGTACTTC.